This TCR beta chain was documented in a study of regulatory T cells in long-lasting Graves disease. Assembly of TCR beta libraries relied on iRepertoire HTBI primers together with Arm-PCR of CDR3 regions. TCRdb re-called the multiplex PCR reads through MiXCR, storing one row per CDR3 protein. The table has around 500,000 distinct CDR3 sequences, roughly 16% seen once. V dropped 0 bases and J dropped 4 bases, with 10 bases sitting between them. The CDR3 runs 15 residues. Per the germline V gene, CDR1 is LNHNV and CDR2 is YYDKDF (reference sequence). Time point noted: newly diagnosed GD, antithyroid drugs for less than 3 months. Isolated PBMC RNA provided the starting material for the TCR library. This clonotype has at least ten counts. This sample was also put to use in a study of T cells in Graves' hyperthyroidism and ophthalmopathy. This second study notes: The study based diagnoses on clinical symptoms, serum thyroxine and TRAb, thyroid ultrasound and orbital computed tomography.

The sequence came from a woman aged 35-65 years with Graves disease. The chain couples TRBV15 to TRBJ1-3, with D unresolved. Sequencing was performed on peripheral blood mononuclear cells (PBMCs), taken at new diagnosis, from a patient treated with antithyroid drugs. The CDR3 protein is CATSRDLPGGNTIYF. The CDR3 DNA reads TGTGCCACCAGCAGAGATCTGCCAGGAGGAAACACCATATATTTT. The complete variable domain, with remaining parts taken from reference TRBV15 and TRBJ1-3, reads DAMVIQNPRYQVTQFGKPVTLSCSQTLNHNVMYWYQQKSSQAPKLLFHYYDKDFNNEADTPDNFQSRRPNTSFCFLDIRSPGLGDTAMYLCATSRDLPGGNTIYFGEGSWLTVV.